Listed here is a single T cell receptor beta chain. What it recognizes is unknown. Described treatment: around 19 received Ad26.COV2.S at low or high dose, single or two shots; roughly 5 received placebo; per-sample allocation not given. Samples analyzed were those drawn on day 63 after the first vaccine or placebo injection. The data stem from a study of Ad26.COV2.S vaccination and SARS-CoV-2 variants. The wider study: Intramuscularly, Ad26.COV2.S was given either once or twice, 56 days apart.

Per the germline V gene, CDR1 is SGHTA and CDR2 is FQGNSA. V lost 5 bases, J lost 3 bases, and 14 bases lay in between. This CDR3 region has 14 residues. Broader study findings: The TCR-based breadth and depth measures might underestimate overall T cell responses. After vaccination, reports described spike-specific CD8+ and CD4+ T cell responses as showing substantial breadth.

The table came from immunoSEQ multiplex PCR; TCRdb's copy has only in-frame clones and leaves some out. The profile shows about 430,000 clones, about nine tenths of them singletons. The receptor was derived from a person between 18 and 65 years old who received the Ad26.COV2.S COVID-19 vaccine or a placebo. The chain carries TRBV7-2 and TRBJ2-7; D is possibly TRBD2 (6 bases). The material sequenced was peripheral blood, taken in a trial of Ad26.COV2.S vaccine versus placebo. As DNA, the CDR3 is TGTGCCAGCAGCCCGGGACTGGGCGGCTACGAGCAGTACTTC. Its protein is CASSPGLGGYEQYF.